This T cell receptor beta chain is drawn from a study of blood T cell repertoires in COVID-19. For the study at large: Material from acute and convalescent COVID-19 was sourced from the United States, Italy and Spain. The cDNA or gDNA used as material had been derived from T cells, B-cell-depleted T cells, or PBMCs.

In the original workflow: Amplified reference gene primers provided the basis for estimating nucleated cell counts. Generated by immunoSEQ multiplex PCR, the TCRdb table keeps only in-frame clones and is missing some. V, J and clone size reflect that table, while D and trimming were determined from the DNA. The sample carries roughly 100,000 clones, approximately 85% recorded once. CDR3 length: 16 amino acids. The germline gives CDR1 SGHDT, CDR2 YYEEEE. After removal of 3 bases from V and 2 bases from J, the junction contained 5 bases not matched to a gene. The sequenced sample consisted of peripheral blood. The chain joins TRBV5-6 to TRBJ2-7, with 13 bases identical to TRBD2. The receptor's source is a human donor in a cohort sampled during active COVID-19. The DNA of the CDR3 is TGTGCCAGCAGCTGGGGACTAGCGGGACCCGCCTACGAGCAGTACTTC. Residues: CASSWGLAGPAYEQYF.